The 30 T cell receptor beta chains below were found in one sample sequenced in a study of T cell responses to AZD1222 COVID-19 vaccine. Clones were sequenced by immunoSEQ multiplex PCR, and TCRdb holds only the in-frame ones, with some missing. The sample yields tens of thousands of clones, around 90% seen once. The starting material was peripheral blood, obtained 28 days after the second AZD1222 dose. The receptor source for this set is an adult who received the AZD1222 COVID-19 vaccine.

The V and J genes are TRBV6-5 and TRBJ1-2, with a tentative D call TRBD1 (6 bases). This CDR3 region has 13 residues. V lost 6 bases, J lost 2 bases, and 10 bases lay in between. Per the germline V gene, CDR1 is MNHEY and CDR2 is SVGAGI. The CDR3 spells CASRMDRNYGYTF. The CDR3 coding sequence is TGTGCCAGCAGAATGGACAGAAACTATGGCTACACCTTC.

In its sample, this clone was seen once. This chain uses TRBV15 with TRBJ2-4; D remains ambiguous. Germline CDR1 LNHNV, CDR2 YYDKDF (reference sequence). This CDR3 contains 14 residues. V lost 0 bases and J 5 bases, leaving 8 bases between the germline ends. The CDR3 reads CATSREARENIQYF. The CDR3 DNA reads TGTGCCACCAGCAGAGAGGCCCGAGAAAACATTCAGTACTTC.

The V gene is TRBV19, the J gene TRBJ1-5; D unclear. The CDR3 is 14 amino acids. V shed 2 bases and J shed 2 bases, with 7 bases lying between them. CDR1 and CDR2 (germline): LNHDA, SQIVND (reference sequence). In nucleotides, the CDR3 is TGTGCCAGTAGTATATTGGGTGGCAATCAGCCCCAGCATTTT. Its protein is CASSILGGNQPQHF.

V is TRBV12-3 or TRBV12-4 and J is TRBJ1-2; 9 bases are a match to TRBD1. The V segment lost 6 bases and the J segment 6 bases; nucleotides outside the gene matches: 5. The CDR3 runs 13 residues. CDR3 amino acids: CASSLQGAHGYTF. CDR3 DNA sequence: TGTGCCAGCAGCCTACAGGGGGCGCATGGCTACACCTTC.

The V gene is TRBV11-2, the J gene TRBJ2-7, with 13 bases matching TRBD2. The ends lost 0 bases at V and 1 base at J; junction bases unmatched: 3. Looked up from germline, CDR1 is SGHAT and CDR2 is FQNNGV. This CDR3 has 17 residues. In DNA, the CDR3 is TGTGCCAGCAGCTTAGATCTGACTAGCGGGGGGTCCTACGAGCAGTACTTC. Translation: CASSLDLTSGGSYEQYF.

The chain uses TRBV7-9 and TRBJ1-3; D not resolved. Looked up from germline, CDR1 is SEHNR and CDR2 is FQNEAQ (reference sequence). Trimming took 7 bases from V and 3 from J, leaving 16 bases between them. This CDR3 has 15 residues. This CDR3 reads CASTPGRSRGNTIYF. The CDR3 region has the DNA TGTGCCAGCACTCCCGGCAGGTCTCGTGGAAACACCATATATTTT.

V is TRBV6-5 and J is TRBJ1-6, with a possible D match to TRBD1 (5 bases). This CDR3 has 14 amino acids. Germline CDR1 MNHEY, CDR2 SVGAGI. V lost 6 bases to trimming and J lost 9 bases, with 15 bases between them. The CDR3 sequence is CASRGGRGASPLHF. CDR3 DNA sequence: TGTGCCAGCAGGGGGGGGAGAGGGGCTTCACCCCTCCACTTT.

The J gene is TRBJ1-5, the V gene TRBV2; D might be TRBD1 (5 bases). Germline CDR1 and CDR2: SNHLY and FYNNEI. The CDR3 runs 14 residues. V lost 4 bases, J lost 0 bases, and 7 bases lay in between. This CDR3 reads CASSAGASNQPQHF. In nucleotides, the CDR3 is TGTGCCAGCAGTGCTGGGGCTAGCAATCAGCCCCAGCATTTT.

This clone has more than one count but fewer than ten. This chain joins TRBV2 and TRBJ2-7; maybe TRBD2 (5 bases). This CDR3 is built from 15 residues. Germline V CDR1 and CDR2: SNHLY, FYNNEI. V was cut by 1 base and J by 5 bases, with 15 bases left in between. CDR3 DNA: TGTGCCAGCAGTGAAGGAGGGTCAAAGGACCACGAGCAGTACTTC. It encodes CASSEGGSKDHEQYF.

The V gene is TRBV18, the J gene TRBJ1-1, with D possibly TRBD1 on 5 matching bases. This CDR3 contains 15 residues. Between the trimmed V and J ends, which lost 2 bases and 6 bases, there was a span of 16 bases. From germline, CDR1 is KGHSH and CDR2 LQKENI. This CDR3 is CASSPRLIWDAEAFF. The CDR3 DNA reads TGTGCCAGCTCACCAAGATTGATTTGGGACGCTGAAGCTTTCTTT. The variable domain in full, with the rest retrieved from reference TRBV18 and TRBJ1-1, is NAGVMQNPRHLVRRRGQEARLRCSPMKGHSHVYWYRQLPEEGLKFMVYLQKENIIDESGMPKERFSAEFPKEGPSILRIQQVVRGDSAAYFCASSPRLIWDAEAFFGQGTRLTVV.

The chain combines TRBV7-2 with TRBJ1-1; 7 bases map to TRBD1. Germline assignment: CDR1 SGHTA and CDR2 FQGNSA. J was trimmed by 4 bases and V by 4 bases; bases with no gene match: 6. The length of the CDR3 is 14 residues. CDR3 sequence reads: CASSSGTEVTEAFF. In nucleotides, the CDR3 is TGTGCCAGCAGCTCTGGGACAGAGGTCACTGAAGCTTTCTTT.

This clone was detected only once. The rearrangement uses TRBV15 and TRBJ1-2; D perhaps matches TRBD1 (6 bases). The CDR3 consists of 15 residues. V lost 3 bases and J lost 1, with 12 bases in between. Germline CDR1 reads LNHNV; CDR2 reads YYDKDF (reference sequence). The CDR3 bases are TGTGCCACCAGCAGTCGGGGGCGCGGTAACTATGGCTACACCTTC. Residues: CATSSRGRGNYGYTF.

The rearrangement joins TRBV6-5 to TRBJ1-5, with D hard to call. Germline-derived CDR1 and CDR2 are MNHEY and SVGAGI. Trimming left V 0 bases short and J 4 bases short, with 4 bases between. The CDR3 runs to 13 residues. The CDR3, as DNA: TGTGCCAGCAGTTACTCCTATAATCAGCCCCAGCATTTT. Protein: CASSYSYNQPQHF.

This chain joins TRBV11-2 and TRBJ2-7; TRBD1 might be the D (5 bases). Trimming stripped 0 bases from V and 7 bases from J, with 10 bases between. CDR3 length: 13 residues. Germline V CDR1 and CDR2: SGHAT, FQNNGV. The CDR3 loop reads CASSLEAGNEQYF. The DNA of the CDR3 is TGTGCCAGCAGCTTAGAGGCAGGGAATGAGCAGTACTTC.

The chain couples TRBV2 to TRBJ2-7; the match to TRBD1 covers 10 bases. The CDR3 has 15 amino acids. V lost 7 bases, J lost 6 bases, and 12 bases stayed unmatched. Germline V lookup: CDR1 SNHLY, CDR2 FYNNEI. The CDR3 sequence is CASTYLTGGSGEQYF. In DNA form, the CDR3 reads TGTGCCAGCACCTACCTGACAGGGGGCTCTGGCGAGCAGTACTTC.

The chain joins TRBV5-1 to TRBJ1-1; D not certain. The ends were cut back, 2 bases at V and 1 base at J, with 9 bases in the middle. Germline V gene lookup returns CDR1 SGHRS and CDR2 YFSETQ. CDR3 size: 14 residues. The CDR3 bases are TGCGCCAGCAGCTTTGGGAGGGCGAACACTGAAGCTTTCTTT. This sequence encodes CASSFGRANTEAFF.

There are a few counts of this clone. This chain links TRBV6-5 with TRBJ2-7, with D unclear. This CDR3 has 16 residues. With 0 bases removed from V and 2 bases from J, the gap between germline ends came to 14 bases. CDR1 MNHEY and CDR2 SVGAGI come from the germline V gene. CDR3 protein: CASSYSIGPRAYEQYF. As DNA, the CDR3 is TGTGCCAGCAGTTACTCGATAGGACCTCGAGCCTACGAGCAGTACTTC.

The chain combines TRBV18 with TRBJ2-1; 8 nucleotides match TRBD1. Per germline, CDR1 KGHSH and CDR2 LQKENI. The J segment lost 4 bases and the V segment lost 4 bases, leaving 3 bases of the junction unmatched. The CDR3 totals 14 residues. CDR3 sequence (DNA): TGTGCCAGCTCACTCCGGGACAGGTACAATGAGCAGTTCTTC. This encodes CASSLRDRYNEQFF.

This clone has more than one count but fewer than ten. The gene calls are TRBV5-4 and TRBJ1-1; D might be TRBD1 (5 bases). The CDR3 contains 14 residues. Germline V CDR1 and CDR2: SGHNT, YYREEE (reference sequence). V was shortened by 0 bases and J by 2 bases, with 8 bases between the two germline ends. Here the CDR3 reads CASSLGRENTEAFF. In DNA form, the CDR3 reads TGTGCCAGCAGCTTGGGCAGGGAAAACACTGAAGCTTTCTTT.

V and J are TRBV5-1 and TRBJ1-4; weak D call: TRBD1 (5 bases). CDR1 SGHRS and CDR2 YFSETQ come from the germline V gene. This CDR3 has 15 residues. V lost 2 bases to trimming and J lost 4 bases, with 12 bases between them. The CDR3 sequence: CASSFSRDGNEKLFF. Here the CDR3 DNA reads TGCGCCAGCAGCTTTTCTCGGGACGGTAATGAAAAACTGTTTTTT. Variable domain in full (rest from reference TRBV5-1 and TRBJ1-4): KAGVTQTPRYLIKTRGQQVTLSCSPISGHRSVSWYQQTPGQGLQFLFEYFSETQRNKGNFPGRFSGRQFSNSRSEMNVSTLELGDSALYLCASSFSRDGNEKLFFGSGTQLSVL.

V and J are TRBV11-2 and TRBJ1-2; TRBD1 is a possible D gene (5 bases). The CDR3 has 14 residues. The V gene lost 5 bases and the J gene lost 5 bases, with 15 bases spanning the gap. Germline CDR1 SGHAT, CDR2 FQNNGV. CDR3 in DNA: TGTGCCAGCAGCCACACGGGGCGTGAGTATGGCTACACCTTC. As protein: CASSHTGREYGYTF.

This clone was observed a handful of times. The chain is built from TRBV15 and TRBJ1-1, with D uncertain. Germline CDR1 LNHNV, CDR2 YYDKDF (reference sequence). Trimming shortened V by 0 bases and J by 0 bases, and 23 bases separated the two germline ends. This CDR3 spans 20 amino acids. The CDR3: CATSRDTLLQPEGLNTEAFF. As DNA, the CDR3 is TGTGCCACCAGCAGAGATACCCTATTGCAGCCCGAGGGCTTGAACACTGAAGCTTTCTTT.

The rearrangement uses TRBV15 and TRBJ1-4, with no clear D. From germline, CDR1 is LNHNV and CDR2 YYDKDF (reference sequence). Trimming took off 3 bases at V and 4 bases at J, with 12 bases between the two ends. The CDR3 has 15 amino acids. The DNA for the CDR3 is TGTGCCACCAGCAGGTGGACGGGATATAATGAAAAACTGTTTTTT. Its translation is CATSRWTGYNEKLFF.

The CDR3 loop is CAISETGGGIGKLFF. The CDR3 DNA is TGTGCCATCAGTGAAACAGGCGGAGGCATCGGAAAACTGTTTTTT. The V gene is TRBV10-3, the J gene TRBJ1-4; a possible D gene is TRBD1 (5 bases). CDR3 size: 15 residues. V was cut by 3 bases and J by 10 bases, with 18 bases left in between. Germline lookup yields CDR1 ENHRY and CDR2 SYGVKD.

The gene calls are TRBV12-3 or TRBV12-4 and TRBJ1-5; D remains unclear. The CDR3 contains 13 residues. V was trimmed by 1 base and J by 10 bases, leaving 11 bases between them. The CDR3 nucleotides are TGTGCCAGCAGTTTAGTCGGTACTGATCCCCAGCATTTT. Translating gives CASSLVGTDPQHF.

CDR3 coding DNA: TGCGCCAGCAGCAAAACGCTAGCGGGGGACCGCGAGCAGTACTTC. Amino acids: CASSKTLAGDREQYF. V is TRBV5-1 and J is TRBJ2-7; 10 positions agree with TRBD2. After removal of 4 bases from V and 6 bases from J, the junction contained 10 bases not matched to a gene. Looked up from germline, CDR1 is SGHRS and CDR2 is YFSETQ. This CDR3 comprises 15 residues.

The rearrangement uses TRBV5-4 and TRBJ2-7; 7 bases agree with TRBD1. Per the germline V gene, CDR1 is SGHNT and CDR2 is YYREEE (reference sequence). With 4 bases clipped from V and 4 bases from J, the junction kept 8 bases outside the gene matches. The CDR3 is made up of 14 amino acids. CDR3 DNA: TGTGCCAGCAGCCCTGGGACAGCTTCTTACGAGCAGTACTTC. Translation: CASSPGTASYEQYF.

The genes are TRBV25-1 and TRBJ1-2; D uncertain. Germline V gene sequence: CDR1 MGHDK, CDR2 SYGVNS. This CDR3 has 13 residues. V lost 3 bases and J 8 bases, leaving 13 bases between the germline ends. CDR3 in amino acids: CASSDSGREGYTF. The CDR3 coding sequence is TGTGCCAGCAGTGATTCCGGCAGAGAAGGCTACACCTTC.

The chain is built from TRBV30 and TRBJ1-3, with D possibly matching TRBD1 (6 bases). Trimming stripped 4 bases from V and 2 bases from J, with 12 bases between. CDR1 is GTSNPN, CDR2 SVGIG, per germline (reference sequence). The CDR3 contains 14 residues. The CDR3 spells CAWNRRGTGNTIYF. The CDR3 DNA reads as TGTGCCTGGAACCGCAGGGGCACTGGAAACACCATATATTTT.

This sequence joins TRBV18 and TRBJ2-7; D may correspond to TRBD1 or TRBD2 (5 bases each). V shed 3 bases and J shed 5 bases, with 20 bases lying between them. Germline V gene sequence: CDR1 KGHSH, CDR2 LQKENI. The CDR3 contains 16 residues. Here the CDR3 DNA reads TGTGCCAGCTCACCTCCCAGAGGGGTTAGTGCCAACGAGCAGTACTTC. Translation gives CASSPPRGVSANEQYF.